This T cell receptor beta chain was retrieved from a study of cytomegalovirus exposure and HLA in healthy donors. General observations from the study: Being productive about 87% or about 30% of the time was typical of most TCR beta V segments in an earlier analysis. According to reports, the classifier identified cytomegalovirus status with high specificity and sensitivity.

Comment on this clone: Antigen specificity is unknown.

PCR used 60 Vbeta primers and 13 Jbeta primers. Using immunoSEQ multiplex PCR, the repertoire was profiled, and TCRdb retains in-frame clones only, with some absent. The sample has around 140,000 clones, roughly four fifths seen once. Germline CDR1 is SGHTA and CDR2 is FQGTGA. V lost 0 bases and J 3 bases, leaving 10 bases between the germline ends. The CDR3 has 15 amino acids. The origin of this receptor is a man aged 18 to 29 in good health and CMV-seropositive. The V and J genes are TRBV7-3 and TRBJ2-3; a possible D gene is TRBD1 (6 bases). The sequencing sample was made of PBMCs. CDR3 bases: TGTGCCAGCAGCTTAACGGGACAAAAGACAGATACGCAGTATTTT. This encodes CASSLTGQKTDTQYF.